This is a list of T cell receptor beta chains from one sample in a study of molecular identifiers for immune sequencing clone quantification. A single record per CDR3 protein comes from TCRdb applying MiXCR to the PCR reads. This repertoire shows about 36,000 distinct CDR3 sequences, about 18% found once; its top ten account for roughly 0.99%. Sample: naive CD8+ T cells from blood, with Jurkat cell RNA spiked in. These receptors were collected from a human donor in good health. Some libraries in this study had Jurkat cell RNA spiked in. Each CDR3 is given with its conserved first and last residue. The order of the fields is clone size, CDR3 length, V gene, D gene, J gene, CDR3 protein, CDR3 DNA. A D gene is named only where the DNA matches it firmly. The listing skips clone size in some rows; elsewhere it reads once, few, many or a size class.

>few|13|TRBV7-8|-|TRBJ2-7
CASSFGGDGEQYF
TGTGCCAGCAGCTTCGGTGGGGACGGAGAACAGTACTTC
>many|15|TRBV12-3/TRBV12-4|-|TRBJ1-5
CASSGPGSSNQPQHF
TGTGCCAGCAGTGGTCCAGGGTCGAGCAATCAGCCCCAGCATTTT
>many|12|TRBV30|TRBD1|TRBJ1-1
CAWDRGNTEAFF
TGTGCCTGGGACAGGGGGAACACTGAAGCTTTCTTT
>many|14|TRBV9|TRBD1|TRBJ1-6
CASRLGTGESPLHF
TGTGCCAGCCGACTCGGGACAGGGGAATCACCCCTCCACTTT
>-|15|TRBV28|-|TRBJ1-6
CASSSSLGAGSPLHF
TGTGCCAGCAGTTCCTCACTGGGGGCCGGGTCACCCCTCCACTTT
>-|15|TRBV4-3|TRBD1|TRBJ2-2
CASSPRTGPTGELFF
TGCGCCAGCAGCCCCCGGACAGGGCCGACCGGGGAGCTGTTTTTT
>many|16|TRBV28|-|TRBJ1-5
CASRHYSEGYSQPQHF
TGTGCCAGCAGGCATTACTCCGAGGGTTACAGCCAGCCCCAGCATTTT
>-|14|TRBV2|-|TRBJ1-1
CASSEDRADTEAFF
TGTGCCAGCAGTGAAGACAGGGCGGACACTGAAGCTTTCTTT
>many|10|TRBV29-1|-|TRBJ2-1
CSGGRNEQFF
TGCAGCGGAGGTAGAAATGAGCAGTTCTTC
>-|15|TRBV4-2|-|TRBJ1-1
CASSQETILSRAAFF
TGTGCCAGCAGCCAAGAGACGATTCTGTCAAGGGCAGCTTTCTTT
>many|14|TRBV28|TRBD2|TRBJ2-7
CASSLAGVSYEQYF
TGTGCCAGCAGTTTAGCGGGGGTCTCCTACGAGCAGTACTTC
>few|21|TRBV12-3/TRBV12-4|TRBD1|TRBJ2-1
CASSFRTGGAPGLATYNEQFF
TGTGCCAGCAGTTTTCGGACAGGGGGCGCCCCTGGACTAGCGACCTACAATGAGCAGTTCTTC
>few|13|TRBV7-7|-|TRBJ1-2
CASSPGGSYGYTF
TGTGCCAGCAGCCCGGGGGGCTCCTATGGCTACACCTTC
>many|15|TRBV5-6|-|TRBJ2-7
CASTRSGLTPYEQYF
TGTGCCAGCACCCGGTCCGGACTCACACCCTACGAGCAGTACTTC
>many|17|TRBV4-1|TRBD2|TRBJ2-3
CASSQEPSGRMADTQYF
TGCGCCAGCAGCCAAGAGCCCAGCGGGAGAATGGCAGATACGCAGTATTTT
>many|13|TRBV27|-|TRBJ2-5
CASRPSGTETQYF
TGTGCCAGCAGACCCTCAGGGACAGAGACCCAGTACTTC
>many|15|TRBV29-1|-|TRBJ2-6
CSARTEPSGANVLTF
TGCAGCGCCCGGACAGAACCCTCTGGGGCCAACGTCCTGACTTTC
>many|16|TRBV4-2|-|TRBJ1-5
CASSQDRVTGGQPQHF
TGTGCCAGCAGCCAAGATCGGGTCACGGGCGGTCAGCCCCAGCATTTT
>many|13|TRBV4-1|-|TRBJ2-7
CASSQEEGYEQYF
TGCGCCAGCAGCCAAGAGGAGGGCTACGAGCAGTACTTC
>many|16|TRBV12-3/TRBV12-4|-|TRBJ2-3
CASSLGTPVSTDTQYF
TGTGCCAGCAGCCTGGGGACTCCCGTTAGCACAGATACGCAGTATTTT
>many|13|TRBV11-2|TRBD2|TRBJ2-1
CASSPDGGFEQFF
TGTGCCAGCAGCCCCGACGGGGGGTTTGAGCAGTTCTTC
>many|17|TRBV4-3|TRBD2|TRBJ2-1
CASSQDSGGSGGQKCFF
TGCGCCAGCAGCCAAGATTCCGGGGGTAGCGGGGGCCAGAAATGCTTCTTC
>few|14|TRBV6-2/TRBV6-3|-|TRBJ2-7
CASSPRDVYYEQYF
TGTGCCAGCAGCCCCCGGGACGTCTACTACGAGCAGTACTTC
>many|13|TRBV30|-|TRBJ1-1
CAWSVTVNTEAFF
TGTGCCTGGAGTGTGACAGTGAACACTGAAGCTTTCTTT
>many|14|TRBV20-1|TRBD1|TRBJ2-7
CSARDLTGSYEQYF
TGCAGTGCTAGAGACTTGACAGGGAGCTACGAGCAGTACTTC
>-|14|TRBV7-9|-|TRBJ2-3
CASSPPDGTDTQYF
TGTGCCAGCAGCCCACCCGATGGCACAGATACGCAGTATTTT
>many|13|TRBV13|-|TRBJ1-1
CASSFVGNTEAFF
TGTGCCAGCAGCTTTGTAGGAAACACTGAAGCTTTCTTT
>many|15|TRBV3-1|-|TRBJ2-7
CASSPPRGPTYEQYF
TGTGCCAGCAGCCCACCTCGGGGTCCGACCTACGAGCAGTACTTC
>many|16|TRBV3-1|TRBD1|TRBJ1-1
CASSQETGGLNTEAFF
TGTGCCAGCAGCCAAGAAACAGGGGGATTGAACACTGAAGCTTTCTTT
>medium-sized|15|TRBV2|-|TRBJ2-4
CASSEGTIAGNIQYF
TGTGCCAGCAGTGAAGGGACTATCGCGGGAAACATTCAGTACTTC
>-|16|TRBV15|TRBD1|TRBJ2-6
CATSRDQGAGANVLTF
TGTGCCACCAGCAGAGATCAGGGGGCTGGGGCCAACGTCCTGACTTTC
>many|15|TRBV4-1|-|TRBJ1-1
CASSQVSGGGTEAFF
TGCGCCAGCAGCCAAGTTTCTGGAGGGGGCACTGAAGCTTTCTTT
>few|13|TRBV19|TRBD1|TRBJ2-7
CARRFDRGYEQYF
TGTGCCAGGCGCTTTGACAGGGGCTACGAGCAGTACTTC
>many|14|TRBV6-5|TRBD2|TRBJ2-1
CASSQGTSGIEQFF
TGTGCCAGCAGTCAAGGGACTAGCGGAATAGAGCAGTTCTTC
>many|13|TRBV11-2|-|TRBJ2-1
CASSPRYDNEQFF
TGTGCCAGCAGCCCACGGTATGACAATGAGCAGTTCTTC
>many|14|TRBV24-1|TRBD1|TRBJ2-2
CATSPQGDTGELFF
TGTGCCACCAGTCCACAGGGGGACACCGGGGAGCTGTTTTTT
>few|11|TRBV29-1|-|TRBJ1-1
CSVEANHEAFF
TGCAGCGTTGAAGCAAACCATGAAGCTTTCTTT
>-|14|TRBV2|TRBD1|TRBJ1-4
CASFRGPTNEKLFF
TGTGCCAGCTTCAGGGGGCCGACTAATGAAAAACTGTTTTTT
>medium-sized|16|TRBV6-5|-|TRBJ2-7
CASSYSKSGAKYEQYF
TGTGCCAGCAGTTACTCGAAGTCAGGGGCTAAGTACGAGCAGTACTTC
>-|13|TRBV20-1|-|TRBJ2-7
CSLRLLNSYEQYF
TGCAGTTTACGGTTACTAAACTCCTACGAGCAGTACTTC